Listed below are T cell receptor beta chains from one sample, sequenced in a study of Ad26.COV2.S vaccination and SARS-CoV-2 variants. TCRdb keeps only in-frame clones here, not all; method: immunoSEQ multiplex PCR. The table lists a few hundred thousand clones, around 86% of them singletons. Sample: peripheral blood, taken in a trial of Ad26.COV2.S vaccine versus placebo. The receptors come from a person aged 18-65 years who received the Ad26.COV2.S COVID-19 vaccine or a placebo. Both conserved end residues are part of each CDR3. A D gene is named only where the DNA matches it firmly.

D gene	V gene	CDR3 protein
-	TRBV7-9	CASSIYGYTF
TRBD1	TRBV4-1	CASSHSFTGERGYSNQPQHF
-	TRBV19	CASSIDLKGTVYNSPLHF
TRBD2	TRBV15	CATSRDRWEGEQYF
-	TRBV5-1	CASSLVTLNTEAFF
TRBD1	TRBV4-1	CASSQEEGAWAPEAFF
-	TRBV11-1	CASSLDREDEQFF
-	TRBV4-2	CASSQGTRTNPEQYF
-	TRBV5-4	CASSLDGGGSGSPLHF
TRBD2	TRBV9	CASSLTREGTGELFF
-	TRBV5-8	CASRIDMYSNQPQHF
TRBD2	TRBV30	CAWSATSVREQFF
-	TRBV30	CAWSEWAMNTEAFF
-	TRBV19	CASSPLSRGSEKLFF
-	TRBV5-8	CASSFGTGVATGELFF
-	TRBV11-1	CASSLLGPNEQYF
TRBD2	TRBV6-1	CASSEMGLAGAGELFF
-	TRBV5-5	CASSLFLYYEQYF
-	TRBV6-5	CASSYLGQTSSYEQYF
-	TRBV7-8	CASSLGFNQPQHF
TRBD2	TRBV3-1/TRBV3-2	CASSQGLAGGLNTGELFF
-	TRBV30	CAWNEQGHYEQYF
-	TRBV4-1	CASSQDRKGLRPLHF
-	TRBV29-1	CSAYNTEAFF
-	TRBV3-1/TRBV3-2	CASSQDQRWEQYF
TRBD1	TRBV18	CASSPATGPEQYF
TRBD2	TRBV7-9	CASSNRLAGSYEQYF
TRBD2	TRBV11-2	CASSLLAGGLGETQYF
-	TRBV6-2/TRBV6-3	CASSRHSGRFSGNTIYF
-	TRBV6-5	CASRSYEQYF
TRBD2	TRBV11-3	CASSLGVSTSGQGDTQYF
-	TRBV7-2	CASSLDSPRSGNTIYF
-	TRBV11-2	CASSRLEETQYF
-	TRBV5-1	CASSFRLGGGERSYEQYF
-	TRBV12-3/TRBV12-4	CASSTGVNTEAFF
-	TRBV27	CASSLSEGPSYGYTF
-	TRBV7-6	CASSLGGNYGYTF
-	TRBV14	CASSQGLSPGFNEQFF